Ten or more counts support the clone carrying this TCR beta chain. Its specificity is unknown. The record originates from a study of CD8 T cells in ankylosing spondylitis. Findings and caveats of the study: CD8+ by phenotype, disease-linked clones were relatively rare in peripheral blood.

Researchers built TCR beta libraries using quantitative 5'-RACE with molecular barcodes. TCRdb itself ran the 5' RACE reads through MiXCR, one entry per CDR3 protein. Of about 8,600 distinct CDR3 sequences in the sample, around 4.2% were seen once. The V end lost 0 bases, the J end lost 0 bases, and 7 bases lay between the germline ends. CDR3 length: 15 amino acids. The V gene's germline CDR1 is SGDLS and CDR2 YYNGEE. This TCR was recovered from a female donor with ankylosing spondylitis or in good health (not recorded which). The chain employs TRBV9 and TRBJ2-1; D call uncertain. The specimen was blood, either unsorted or a sorted T cell fraction (not recorded which). The CDR3 DNA reads TGTGCCAGCAGCGTAGTAGTGGGCTCCTACAATGAGCAGTTCTTC. Its protein is CASSVVVGSYNEQFF.